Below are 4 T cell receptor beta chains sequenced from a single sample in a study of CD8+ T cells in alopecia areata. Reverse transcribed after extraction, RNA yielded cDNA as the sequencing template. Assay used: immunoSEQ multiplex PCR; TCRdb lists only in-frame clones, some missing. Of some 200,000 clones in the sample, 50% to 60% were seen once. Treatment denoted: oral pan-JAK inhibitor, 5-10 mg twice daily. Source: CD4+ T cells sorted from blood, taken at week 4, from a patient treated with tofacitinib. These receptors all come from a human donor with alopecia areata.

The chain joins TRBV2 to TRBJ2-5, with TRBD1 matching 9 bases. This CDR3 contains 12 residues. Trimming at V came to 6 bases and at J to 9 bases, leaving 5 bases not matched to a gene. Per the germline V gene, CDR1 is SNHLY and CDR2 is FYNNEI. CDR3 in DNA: TGTGCCAGCAGGGGACAGGGTTTGGCCCAGTACTTC. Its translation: CASRGQGLAQYF.

The CDR3, as DNA: TGTGCCAGCAGCTCCATTCAGGGGAGGAGTGTAGCCAAAAACATTCAGTACTTC. It is translated as CASSSIQGRSVAKNIQYF. The rearrangement joins TRBV7-2 to TRBJ2-4, with D perhaps given as TRBD1 or TRBD2 (6 bases each). V was cut by 4 bases and J by 0 bases, with 19 bases left in between. The CDR3 is 18 amino acids. Germline loops: CDR1 SGHTA, CDR2 FQGNSA.

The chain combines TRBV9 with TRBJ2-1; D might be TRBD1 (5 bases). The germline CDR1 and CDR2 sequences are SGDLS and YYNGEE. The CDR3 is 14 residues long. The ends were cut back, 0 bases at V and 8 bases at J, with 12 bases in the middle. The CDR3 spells CASSVGGRAHEQFF. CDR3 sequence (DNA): TGTGCCAGCAGCGTAGGGGGCAGGGCCCATGAGCAGTTCTTC. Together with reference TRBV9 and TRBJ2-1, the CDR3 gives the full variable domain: DSGVTQTPKHLITATGQRVTLRCSPRSGDLSVYWYQQSLDQGLQFLIQYYNGEERAKGNILERFSAQQFPDLHSELNLSSLELGDSALYFCASSVGGRAHEQFFGPGTRLTVL.

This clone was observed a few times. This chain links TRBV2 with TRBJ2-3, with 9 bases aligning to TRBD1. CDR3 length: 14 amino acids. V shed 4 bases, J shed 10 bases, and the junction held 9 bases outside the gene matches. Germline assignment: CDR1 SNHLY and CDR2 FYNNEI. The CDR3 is CASSGFGQGSAQYF. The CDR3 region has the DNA TGTGCCAGCAGTGGATTTGGACAGGGGTCCGCGCAGTATTTT. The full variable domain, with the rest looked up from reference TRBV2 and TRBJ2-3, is EPEVTQTPSHQVTQMGQEVILRCVPISNHLYFYWYRQILGQKVEFLVSFYNNEISEKSEIFDDQFSVERPDGSNFTLKIRSTKLEDSAMYFCASSGFGQGSAQYFGPGTRLTVL.